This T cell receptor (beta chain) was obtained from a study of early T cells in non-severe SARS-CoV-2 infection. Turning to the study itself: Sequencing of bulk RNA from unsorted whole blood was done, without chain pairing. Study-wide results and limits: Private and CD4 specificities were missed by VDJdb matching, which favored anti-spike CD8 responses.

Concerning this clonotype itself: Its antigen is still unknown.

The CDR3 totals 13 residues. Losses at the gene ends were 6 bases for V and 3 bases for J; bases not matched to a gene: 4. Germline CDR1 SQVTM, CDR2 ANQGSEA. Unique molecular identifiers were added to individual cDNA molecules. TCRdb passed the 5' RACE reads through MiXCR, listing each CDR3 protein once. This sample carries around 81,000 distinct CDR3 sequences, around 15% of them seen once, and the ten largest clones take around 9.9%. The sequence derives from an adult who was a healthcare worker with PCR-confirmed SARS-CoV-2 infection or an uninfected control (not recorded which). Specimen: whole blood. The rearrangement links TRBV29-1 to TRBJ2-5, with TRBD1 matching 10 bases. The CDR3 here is CSVDRGREETQYF. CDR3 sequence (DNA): TGCAGCGTCGACAGGGGGCGGGAAGAGACCCAGTACTTC.